These 15 T cell receptor beta chains were sequenced from one sample in a study of CD8 T cells in ankylosing spondylitis. MiXCR, applied by TCRdb to the 5' RACE reads, yields one record per CDR3 protein. There are around 210,000 distinct CDR3 sequences in the sample; around 8% occur only once, and 4% to 5% lies in the top ten. The sequenced sample consisted of blood, either unsorted or a sorted T cell fraction (not recorded which). Source of these receptors: a female donor with ankylosing spondylitis or in good health (not recorded which).

This clonotype was seen ten or more times. The rearrangement links TRBV7-8 to TRBJ1-1; D is perhaps TRBD1 (6 bases). Germline assignment: CDR1 SGHVS and CDR2 FQNEAQ. This CDR3 spans 14 amino acids. V was pared by 2 bases and J by 6 bases, with 13 bases between. In nucleotides, the CDR3 is TGTGCCAGCAGCTTACCCGAAGGGGGGGCTGAAGCTTTCTTT. It is translated as CASSLPEGGAEAFF.

This clonotype was seen many times. The chain uses TRBV5-1 and TRBJ2-3; D call uncertain. The CDR3 is 14 amino acids. The V end lost 6 bases, the J end lost 2 bases, and 13 bases lay between the germline ends. Germline CDR1 reads SGHRS; CDR2 reads YFSETQ. The CDR3 bases are TGCGCCAGCACAAGGGATGCTTACACAGATACGCAGTATTTT. This translates into CASTRDAYTDTQYF.

Concerning this clonotype itself: This may stem from a read error, because a much larger clone lies one nucleotide away. The rearrangement links TRBV7-2 to TRBJ2-2, with D unclear. The CDR3 totals 13 residues. In germline, CDR1 is SGHTA, CDR2 FQGNSA. CDR3 amino acids: CVSNRWNTGELFF. DNA for the CDR3: TGTGTCAGCAACCGGTGGAACACCGGGGAGCTGTTTTTT.

Concerning this clonotype: This could be a read error, since a much larger clone is one nucleotide away. This chain joins TRBV20-1 and TRBJ2-7; 8 nucleotides line up with TRBD1. Per germline, CDR1 DFQATT and CDR2 SNEGSKA (reference sequence). The trim removed 6 bases at V and 4 bases at J, leaving 8 bases unmatched. The CDR3 is 13 amino acids. The DNA of the CDR3 is TGCAGTGCCGCGACAGGGGACTCGTACGAGCAGTACTTC. Its translation: CSAATGDSYEQYF.

This clonotype was counted at least ten times. This chain's CDR3 is CASSLGLAGDPQLETQYF. For the CDR3, the DNA is TGCGCCAGCAGCTTGGGACTAGCGGGAGATCCCCAATTAGAGACCCAGTACTTC. The chain is built from TRBV5-1 and TRBJ2-5, with 12 bases identical to TRBD2. This CDR3 comprises 18 residues. V gave up 0 bases and J gave up 4 bases; unmatched junction bases: 10. The germline V gene has CDR1 SGHRS and CDR2 YFSETQ. The full variable domain, in which reference TRBV5-1 and TRBJ2-5 provide the parts outside the CDR3, is KAGVTQTPRYLIKTRGQQVTLSCSPISGHRSVSWYQQTPGQGLQFLFEYFSETQRNKGNFPGRFSGRQFSNSRSEMNVSTLELGDSALYLCASSLGLAGDPQLETQYFGPGTRLLVL.

This chain joins TRBV28 and TRBJ1-1; D gene unclear. V lost 8 bases to trimming and J lost 5 bases, with 9 bases between them. The CDR3 sequence is 11 residues long. The V gene's germline CDR1 is MDHEN and CDR2 SYDVKM. The DNA of the CDR3 is TGTGCCAGCTTACGGTGGACTGAAGCTTTCTTT. The encoded protein is CASLRWTEAFF.

This clonotype was picked up a small number of times. This may be a read error, as it is one base from a much larger clone. This chain links TRBV4-3 with TRBJ2-1; the D call may be TRBD1 or TRBD2 (5 bases each). The CDR3 contains 14 residues. Germline V gives CDR1 LGHNA, CDR2 YSLEER. The CDR3 reads CVSSYTSRGYEQFF. Written as DNA, the CDR3 is TGCGTCAGCAGCTATACCTCGAGGGGCTATGAGCAGTTCTTC.

This clonotype was counted only a few times. This chain connects TRBV12-5 to TRBJ2-7; D is unclear. CDR1 and CDR2 (germline): LGHNT, FRNRAP. The CDR3 runs to 12 residues. Trimming pared 1 base from V and 5 bases from J, leaving 6 bases between. CDR3 loop: CASGLGRNEQYF. Written as DNA, the CDR3 is TGTGCTAGTGGTTTGGGTCGGAACGAGCAGTACTTC.

This clonotype was detected ten times or more. The rearrangement joins TRBV29-1 to TRBJ2-5, with 12 bases fitting TRBD2. The V gene's germline CDR1 is SQVTM and CDR2 ANQGSEA. The CDR3 loop spans 13 amino acids. Trimming took 6 bases from V and 4 from J; bases not matched to a gene: 3. Here the CDR3 DNA reads TGCAGCGTGGGGACTAGCGGGTCAGAGACCCAGTACTTC. Its translation is CSVGTSGSETQYF.

Ten or more counts support this clonotype. The chain carries TRBV9 and TRBJ1-6; D unclear. The germline gives CDR1 SGDLS, CDR2 YYNGEE. Trimming pared 4 bases from V and 7 bases from J, leaving 6 bases between. CDR3 length equals 12 residues. CDR3 nucleotides: TGTGCCAGCAGCTCTCTGAATTCACCCCTCCACTTT. Its translation: CASSSLNSPLHF.

With regard to this clonotype: Since a much larger clone is just one base distant, this may be a read error. The rearrangement joins TRBV19 to TRBJ2-1; 10 bases match TRBD2. The CDR3 spans 16 residues. With V trimmed by 6 bases and J by 10 bases, 15 bases remained unmatched. In germline, CDR1 is LNHDA, CDR2 SQIVND (reference sequence). CDR3 residues: CASRIRGLAPTKEQFF. The DNA of the CDR3 is TGTGCCAGTAGAATTAGGGGACTAGCGCCCACAAAGGAGCAGTTCTTC.

This chain's CDR3 is CASSYPIGQYF. CDR3 DNA sequence: TGTGCCAGCAGTTACCCAATCGGGCAGTACTTC. V usage is TRBV6-2 or TRBV6-3 and J usage is TRBJ2-7; D ambiguous. Germline CDR1 reads MNHEY; CDR2 reads SVGEGT. Trimming removed 2 bases from V and 9 bases from J, with 8 bases in between. This CDR3 comprises 11 residues.

This clonotype was counted many times. CDR3 sequence (DNA): TGTGCCAGCAGCGTAGATAGCGGGAGCGCCTACAATGAGCAGTTCTTC. This translates into CASSVDSGSAYNEQFF. The chain uses TRBV9 and TRBJ2-1; TRBD2 matches at 9 bases. This CDR3 region has 16 residues. CDR1 and CDR2 from the germline V gene are SGDLS and YYNGEE. Losses at the gene ends were 0 bases for V and 2 bases for J; bases not matched to a gene: 3.

This clonotype was counted many times. The genes are TRBV29-1 and TRBJ1-1; the D gene is possibly TRBD1 (5 bases). The V gene's germline CDR1 is SQVTM and CDR2 ANQGSEA. Trimming left V 4 bases short and J 4 bases short, with 16 bases between. CDR3 length: 14 amino acids. The CDR3 reads CSVGFGGGSTEAFF. The CDR3 region has the DNA TGCAGCGTTGGTTTCGGGGGTGGAAGCACTGAAGCTTTCTTT.

The chain carries TRBV18 and TRBJ1-1; D possibly corresponds to TRBD1 (5 bases). Germline V gives CDR1 KGHSH, CDR2 LQKENI. Trimming took off 6 bases at V and 6 bases at J, with 17 bases between the two ends. The CDR3 consists of 14 residues. CDR3 nucleotides: TGTGCCAGCTCGCCTGGAGACAGAAAGCCTGAAGCTTTCTTT. As protein: CASSPGDRKPEAFF.